The 30 T cell receptor beta chains given below trace back to one sample, sequenced in a study of cytomegalovirus exposure and HLA in healthy donors. Profiled with immunoSEQ multiplex PCR; TCRdb holds only in-frame clones, not every one. This table holds 280,000 or so clones, 85% to 90% found once. Sequencing was performed on PBMCs. The receptor set was obtained from a woman between 18 and 29 years old in good health and CMV-seronegative.

This rearrangement joins TRBV10-2 to TRBJ1-2; 8 nucleotides agree with TRBD1. Germline V lookup: CDR1 WSHSY, CDR2 SAAADI. The trim removed 10 bases at V and 5 bases at J, leaving 9 bases unmatched. CDR3 length equals 13 residues. The CDR3 here is CATAQGAGYGYTF. For the CDR3, the DNA is TGCGCCACCGCGCAGGGGGCTGGATATGGCTACACCTTC.

The V call is TRBV4-1, the J call TRBJ2-1; maybe TRBD2 (6 bases). The CDR3 covers 15 residues. V was trimmed by 0 bases and J by 4 bases, leaving 10 bases between them. CDR1 and CDR2 from the germline V gene are MGHRA and YSYEKL. The CDR3, as DNA: TGCGCCAGCAGCCAAGATAGACTAGATTACAATGAGCAGTTCTTC. This encodes CASSQDRLDYNEQFF.

The chain employs TRBV2 and TRBJ2-1; the match to TRBD2 covers 7 bases. V shed 5 bases and J 10 bases; nucleotides not matched to a gene: 8. Germline V gene data show CDR1 as SNHLY and CDR2 as FYNNEI. The CDR3 is made up of 13 amino acids. DNA of the CDR3: TGTGCCAGCAGTTGGACTAGTCGACCAGAGCAGTTCTTC. This translates into CASSWTSRPEQFF.

The chain carries TRBV5-4 and TRBJ2-7; 10 bases agree with TRBD2. The junction had 4 bases not matched to a gene; V was cut back by 4 bases and J by 3 bases. This CDR3 has 14 amino acids. The germline gives CDR1 SGHNT, CDR2 YYREEE (reference sequence). The CDR3 loop reads CASSNPSGSYEQYF. The DNA of the CDR3 is TGTGCCAGCAGCAATCCTAGCGGGAGCTACGAGCAGTACTTC.

The CDR3 region is CASSVQGAATEPNFPHLNYGYTF. CDR3 nucleotide sequence: TGTGCCAGCAGCGTACAGGGGGCTGCTACCGAACCAAACTTCCCGCACCTCAACTATGGCTACACCTTC. This chain joins TRBV9 and TRBJ1-2; TRBD1 matches 8 bases. The J segment lost 2 bases and the V segment lost 1 base, leaving 28 bases of the junction unmatched. The CDR3 loop spans 23 amino acids. The germline CDR1 and CDR2 sequences are SGDLS and YYNGEE.

Comments on this clone: This CDR3 is also generated by other DNA sequences in the sample. This chain joins TRBV19 and TRBJ2-1; D is perhaps TRBD2 (6 bases). This CDR3 spans 15 amino acids. V was cut by 5 bases and J by 0 bases, with 11 bases left in between. The germline V gene encodes CDR1 LNHDA and CDR2 SQIVND (reference sequence). The chain's CDR3 is CASSLGGSSYNEQFF. As DNA, the CDR3 is TGTGCCAGTAGTCTAGGAGGGAGCTCCTACAATGAGCAGTTCTTC.

The count of this clone is one. This chain uses TRBV28 with TRBJ2-7; a weak D match, TRBD1 (6 bases). With 4 bases removed from V and 6 bases from J, the gap between germline ends came to 10 bases. The CDR3 length is 12 residues. Germline-derived CDR1 and CDR2 are MDHEN and SYDVKM. CDR3 amino acids: CASSSYRVEQYF. In DNA form, the CDR3 reads TGTGCCAGCAGTTCCTACAGGGTCGAGCAGTACTTC.

V is TRBV11-1 and J is TRBJ1-2, with TRBD1 matching over 7 bases. The CDR3 sequence is 15 residues long. Unmatched junction bases numbered 10, after V lost 5 bases and J lost 4 bases. Germline V CDR1 and CDR2: SGHAT, FQDESV (reference sequence). For the CDR3, the DNA is TGTGCCAGCAGCCATGAGACAGGGCGAAGCTATGGCTACACCTTC. Translation gives CASSHETGRSYGYTF. The whole variable domain, filled in from reference TRBV11-1 and TRBJ1-2, reads EAEVAQSPRYKITEKSQAVAFWCDPISGHATLYWYRQILGQGPELLVQFQDESVVDDSQLPKDRFSAERLKGVDSTLKIQPAELGDSAMYLCASSHETGRSYGYTFGSGTRLTVV.

The rearrangement uses TRBV19 and TRBJ2-1; unclear D gene. The germline V gene has CDR1 LNHDA and CDR2 SQIVND (reference sequence). Trimming took 2 bases from V and 0 from J, leaving 8 bases between them. The CDR3 runs 15 residues. This CDR3 is CASSIMESSYNEQFF. The CDR3 bases are TGTGCCAGTAGTATAATGGAGAGCTCCTACAATGAGCAGTTCTTC.

This chain joins TRBV6-5 and TRBJ1-5, with 7 bases fitting TRBD1. Losses at the gene ends were 2 bases for V and 5 bases for J; bases not matched to a gene: 6. In germline, CDR1 is MNHEY, CDR2 SVGAGI. CDR3 length equals 15 residues. CDR3 in amino acids: CASSYAPGGDQPQHF. In DNA form, the CDR3 reads TGTGCCAGCAGTTACGCCCCAGGGGGTGATCAGCCCCAGCATTTT.

This clone was observed a handful of times. The V and J genes are TRBV27 and TRBJ1-1, with D maybe TRBD1 (5 bases). The CDR3 consists of 15 residues. Trimming removed 6 bases at V and 7 bases at J, with 21 bases between. Looked up from germline, CDR1 is MNHEY and CDR2 is SMNVEV (reference sequence). The CDR3 DNA reads TGTGCCAGCAGCTCTCTGTCGATAGGGGCTAATGAAGCTTTCTTT. Its translation: CASSSLSIGANEAFF.

The chain uses TRBV5-6 and TRBJ2-5; possibly TRBD2 for D (6 bases). The CDR3 length is 15 residues. The germline CDR1 and CDR2 sequences are SGHDT and YYEEEE. Trimming removed 1 base from V and 2 bases from J, with 12 bases in between. CDR3 amino acids: CASSLLGRGQETQYF. The CDR3 DNA reads TGTGCCAGCAGCTTGTTGGGGCGGGGACAAGAGACCCAGTACTTC.

This clone was picked up one time. The chain combines TRBV7-3 with TRBJ2-1; no firm D call. The V end lost 2 bases, the J end lost 6 bases, and 8 bases lay between the germline ends. The germline V gene encodes CDR1 SGHTA and CDR2 FQGTGA. This CDR3 is 13 amino acids long. Here the CDR3 DNA reads TGTGCCAGCAGCTTAGCTAATGGCAATGAGCAGTTCTTC. This gives the protein CASSLANGNEQFF. Variable domain in full (rest from reference TRBV7-3 and TRBJ2-1): GAGVSQTPSNKVTEKGKYVELRCDPISGHTALYWYRQSLGQGPEFLIYFQGTGAADDSGLPNDRFFAVRPEGSVSTLKIQRTERGDSAVYLCASSLANGNEQFFGPGTRLTVL.

The chain joins TRBV5-5 to TRBJ1-5, with 8 bases aligning to TRBD1. V shed 3 bases, J shed 5 bases, and the junction held 4 bases outside the gene matches. Germline V gene lookup returns CDR1 SGHKS and CDR2 YYEKEE (reference sequence). This CDR3 has 14 residues. The CDR3 sequence: CASSSVTGDQPQHF. DNA for the CDR3: TGTGCCAGCAGCTCAGTGACAGGGGATCAGCCCCAGCATTTT. The full variable domain, rest sourced from reference TRBV5-5 and TRBJ1-5, is DAGVTQSPTHLIKTRGQQVTLRCSPISGHKSVSWYQQVLGQGPQFIFQYYEKEERGRGNFPDRFSARQFPNYSSELNVNALLLGDSALYLCASSSVTGDQPQHFGDGTRLSIL.

The chain is built from TRBV6-5 and TRBJ2-2; D is undetermined. Trimming shortened V by 4 bases and J by 1 base, and 10 bases separated the two germline ends. CDR1 and CDR2 (germline): MNHEY, SVGAGI. The CDR3 runs to 15 residues. CDR3 nucleotides: TGTGCCAGCAGTTTGACCGGGTTGAACACCGGGGAGCTGTTTTTT. Amino acid sequence: CASSLTGLNTGELFF.

V is TRBV2 and J is TRBJ1-3; D possibly corresponds to TRBD1 (6 bases). With 6 bases removed from V and 4 bases from J, the gap between germline ends came to 13 bases. The germline gives CDR1 SNHLY, CDR2 FYNNEI. The CDR3 is 14 residues long. Here the CDR3 DNA reads TGTGCCAGCAGGGTCTCGCAGGGGGGAAACACCATATATTTT. Its translation: CASRVSQGGNTIYF.

Concerning this clone: A much larger clone differs by one base, so this may be a read error. The chain carries TRBV14 and TRBJ2-1, with 11 bases identical to TRBD2. The length of the CDR3 is 14 residues. Per the germline V gene, CDR1 is SGHDN and CDR2 is FVKESK. V dropped 6 bases and J dropped 3; count of bases not matched to a gene: 1. The CDR3 is CASRGTSGYNEQFF. Written as DNA, the CDR3 is TGTGCCAGCAGAGGGACTAGCGGCTACAATGAGCAGTTCTTC.

The V call is TRBV18, the J call TRBJ2-5; unclear D gene. Trimming took 0 bases from V and 7 from J, leaving 9 bases between them. Germline CDR1 and CDR2: KGHSH and LQKENI. CDR3 length equals 13 residues. The CDR3 DNA reads as TGTGCCAGCTCACCACCGCACAGAGTGACCCAGTACTTC. Translated, it gives CASSPPHRVTQYF. Supplemented by reference TRBV18 and TRBJ2-5, the full variable domain reads NAGVMQNPRHLVRRRGQEARLRCSPMKGHSHVYWYRQLPEEGLKFMVYLQKENIIDESGMPKERFSAEFPKEGPSILRIQQVVRGDSAAYFCASSPPHRVTQYFGPGTRLLVL.

V and J are TRBV28 and TRBJ1-5, with 7 bases lining up with TRBD1. Germline CDR1 reads MDHEN; CDR2 reads SYDVKM. This CDR3 has 13 amino acids. The V and J ends lost 10 bases and 4 bases, in that order; junction bases with no gene match: 7. DNA of the CDR3: TGTGCCACCCAGGGGGTACAGAATCAGCCCCAGCATTTT. Amino acid sequence: CATQGVQNQPQHF.

The rearrangement joins TRBV30 to TRBJ1-1; D gene ambiguous. V lost 2 bases and J lost 3, with 13 bases in between. This CDR3 contains 14 residues. Germline lookup yields CDR1 GTSNPN and CDR2 SVGIG (reference sequence). The CDR3 DNA sequence: TGTGCCTGGAGTCCCTCTTACGGTGACACTGAAGCTTTCTTT. Its protein product is CAWSPSYGDTEAFF.

The chain is built from TRBV7-9 and TRBJ2-1, with 8 bases matching TRBD1. Per germline, CDR1 SEHNR and CDR2 FQNEAQ (reference sequence). This CDR3 is 19 amino acids long. The ends lost 4 bases at V and 1 base at J; junction bases unmatched: 15. The CDR3 protein is CASSSNRYDRGLSYNEQFF. The DNA for the CDR3 is TGTGCCAGCAGCTCGAATCGATACGACAGGGGATTGTCCTACAATGAGCAGTTCTTC.

The CDR3 DNA reads as TGTGCCAGCAGCCCCGCGGGCCAGGGGGATGGCTATGGCTACACCTTC. It specifies CASSPAGQGDGYGYTF. The chain combines TRBV7-2 with TRBJ1-2; TRBD1 matches 7 bases. V trimming: 5 bases; J trimming: 4 bases; junction bases outside the gene matches: 13. Germline CDR1 is SGHTA and CDR2 is FQGNSA. This CDR3 region has 16 residues.

The rearrangement links TRBV7-6 to TRBJ2-7; a possible D gene is TRBD1 (5 bases). CDR3 size: 14 residues. V was trimmed by 1 base and J by 2 bases, leaving 9 bases between them. The V gene's germline CDR1 is SGHVS and CDR2 FNYEAQ. CDR3 DNA: TGTGCCAGCAGCTTAGACCAGGGCCCCTACGAGCAGTACTTC. It yields the protein CASSLDQGPYEQYF.

The rearrangement uses TRBV29-1 and TRBJ1-3; D is uncertain. This CDR3 spans 12 amino acids. The V end lost 7 bases, the J end lost 0 bases, and 7 bases lay between the germline ends. Germline loops: CDR1 SQVTM, CDR2 ANQGSEA. In DNA, the CDR3 is TGCAGCGCCCGGGACTCTGGAAACACCATATATTTT. Translation gives CSARDSGNTIYF.

V gene TRBV5-6 combines with J gene TRBJ1-2; TRBD1 is a possible D gene (6 bases). Germline V lookup: CDR1 SGHDT, CDR2 YYEEEE. This CDR3 spans 15 amino acids. The germline V and J ends were trimmed by 0 bases and 5 bases, with 14 bases remaining between them. The CDR3 DNA follows: TGTGCCAGCAGCTTGGCCTCGGGGGGCTCGTATGGCTACACCTTC. It yields the protein CASSLASGGSYGYTF.

The chain employs TRBV27 and TRBJ2-3; 9 bases map to TRBD2. The CDR3 totals 14 residues. V shed 8 bases and J 6 bases; nucleotides not matched to a gene: 9. Germline CDR1 reads MNHEY; CDR2 reads SMNVEV (reference sequence). The DNA of the CDR3 is TGTGCCAGCGCTACTAGCGGGTACGGGGATACGCAGTATTTT. Translated, it gives CASATSGYGDTQYF.

The chain recombines TRBV9 with TRBJ2-3, with 7 bases lining up with TRBD2. CDR1 and CDR2 (germline): SGDLS, YYNGEE. The length of the CDR3 is 15 residues. J was trimmed by 5 bases and V by 4 bases; bases with no gene match: 10. The CDR3 DNA sequence: TGTGCCAGCAGCCCAACGAGCGGGACGGGAGATACGCAGTATTTT. It yields the protein CASSPTSGTGDTQYF.

The chain employs TRBV4-1 and TRBJ2-7; 10 nucleotides match TRBD2. After removal of 2 bases from V and 3 bases from J, the junction contained 4 bases not matched to a gene. CDR1 is MGHRA, CDR2 YSYEKL, per germline. This CDR3 is built from 15 residues. The CDR3 protein is CASSQSLAGDYEQYF. As DNA, the CDR3 is TGCGCCAGCAGCCAAAGTCTAGCGGGAGACTACGAGCAGTACTTC.

Of note for this clone: Its ends do not fully match the called genes, so a read error is possible. The CDR3 here is CASSLDRGPSYEQYF. The CDR3 nucleotides are TGCGCCAGCAGTTTGGACAGGGGACCGTCCTACGAGCAGTACTTC. This chain links TRBV5-1 with TRBJ2-7, with 9 nucleotides matching TRBD1. CDR3 length equals 15 residues. CDR1 and CDR2 (germline): SGHRS, YFSETQ.

V gene TRBV28 combines with J gene TRBJ1-4; D perhaps matches TRBD1 (5 bases). V was cut by 3 bases and J by 2 bases, with 10 bases left in between. The germline gives CDR1 MDHEN, CDR2 SYDVKM. The CDR3 extends over 15 amino acids. The CDR3, as DNA: TGTGCCAGCAGTTTTCCGGGACTGACTAATGAAAAACTGTTTTTT. It translates to CASSFPGLTNEKLFF.